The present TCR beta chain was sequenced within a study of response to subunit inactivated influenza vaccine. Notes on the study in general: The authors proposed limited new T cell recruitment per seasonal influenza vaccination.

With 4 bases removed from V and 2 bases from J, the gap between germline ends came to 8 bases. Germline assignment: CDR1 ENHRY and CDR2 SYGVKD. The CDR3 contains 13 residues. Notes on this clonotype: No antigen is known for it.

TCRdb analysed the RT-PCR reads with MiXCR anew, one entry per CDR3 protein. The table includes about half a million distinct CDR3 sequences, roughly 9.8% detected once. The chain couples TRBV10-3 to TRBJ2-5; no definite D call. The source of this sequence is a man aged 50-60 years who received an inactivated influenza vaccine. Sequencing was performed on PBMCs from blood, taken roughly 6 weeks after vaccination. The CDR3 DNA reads TGTGCCATCAGTGGGGCGGAACAAGAGACCCAGTACTTC. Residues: CAISGAEQETQYF.